Each of the 16 T cell receptor beta chains below was sequenced from the same sample in a study of blood T cell repertoires in COVID-19. Only in-frame clones appear in the TCRdb table, and some are missing; sequencing was by immunoSEQ multiplex PCR. The table lists about 240,000 clones, about four fifths of them singletons. The sequenced sample consisted of peripheral blood. These receptors were collected from a woman of 80 years or more with COVID-19, enrolled during active disease.

The genes are TRBV6-5 and TRBJ1-4; TRBD1 matches 7 bases. The trim removed 4 bases at V and 6 bases at J, leaving 11 bases unmatched. Germline V gives CDR1 MNHEY, CDR2 SVGAGI. CDR3 size: 16 residues. In DNA form, the CDR3 reads TGTGCCAGCAGTTGGGGGCCGGGACAGCTCTATGAAAAACTGTTTTTT. This encodes CASSWGPGQLYEKLFF.

The chain links TRBV2 to TRBJ2-2; D gene unclear. Looked up from germline, CDR1 is SNHLY and CDR2 is FYNNEI. This CDR3 is built from 13 residues. With 4 bases removed from V and 0 bases from J, the gap between germline ends came to 3 bases. The CDR3, as DNA: TGTGCCAGCAGTGGAGCGAACACCGGGGAGCTGTTTTTT. Amino acid sequence: CASSGANTGELFF.

A note on this clone: Distinct nucleotide sequences in the sample also encode this CDR3. CDR3 protein: CASSLAGGNTEAFF. In DNA, the CDR3 is TGTGCCAGCAGCTTGGCAGGGGGAAACACTGAAGCTTTCTTT. The V and J genes are TRBV7-2 and TRBJ1-1, with 7 bases aligning to TRBD1. The CDR3 is made up of 14 amino acids. V lost 3 bases, J lost 2 bases, and 3 bases stayed unmatched. Germline values: CDR1 SGHTA, CDR2 FQGNSA.

J is TRBJ1-1 and V is TRBV27; 8 positions agree with TRBD1. Trimming at V came to 6 bases and at J to 8 bases, leaving 14 bases not matched to a gene. Germline V lookup: CDR1 MNHEY, CDR2 SMNVEV (reference sequence). The CDR3 length is 15 residues. The CDR3 DNA reads as TGTGCCAGCAGGTCTCCCGCAGGGGGCTTCCCCGAAGCTTTCTTT. Translating it yields CASRSPAGGFPEAFF.

The J gene is TRBJ2-5, the V gene TRBV6-2 or TRBV6-3; D is perhaps TRBD2 (6 bases). The germline V and J ends were trimmed by 5 bases and 4 bases, with 20 bases remaining between them. The CDR3 length is 16 residues. Germline V gives CDR1 MNHEY, CDR2 SVGEGT. The CDR3 region is CASSQPGLRIGETQYF. The CDR3 nucleotides are TGTGCCAGCAGTCAACCGGGACTCCGGATCGGAGAGACCCAGTACTTC.

This chain links TRBV9 with TRBJ2-1; 9 nucleotides align to TRBD2. Trimming removed 5 bases from V and 1 base from J; junction bases left unmatched: 4. CDR1 is SGDLS, CDR2 YYNGEE, per germline. The CDR3 length is 15 residues. This chain's CDR3 is CASSALAGSYNEQFF. The CDR3 DNA is TGTGCCAGCAGTGCACTAGCGGGTTCCTACAATGAGCAGTTCTTC.

The chain joins TRBV5-1 to TRBJ2-3; 8 bases fit TRBD2. CDR1 is SGHRS, CDR2 YFSETQ, per germline. V lost 5 bases, J lost 5 bases, and 1 base stayed unmatched. The CDR3 runs 12 residues. The CDR3 protein is CASRLAGDTQYF. The CDR3 DNA follows: TGCGCCAGCAGGCTAGCGGGAGATACGCAGTATTTT. Combining the CDR3 with reference TRBV5-1 and TRBJ2-3 gives the whole variable domain KAGVTQTPRYLIKTRGQQVTLSCSPISGHRSVSWYQQTPGQGLQFLFEYFSETQRNKGNFPGRFSGRQFSNSRSEMNVSTLELGDSALYLCASRLAGDTQYFGPGTRLTVL.

This clone was seen a single time. The chain is built from TRBV20-1 and TRBJ2-7, with D perhaps TRBD2 (7 bases). This CDR3 comprises 13 residues. Germline values: CDR1 DFQATT, CDR2 SNEGSKA (reference sequence). The V end was cut by 3 bases, the J end by 2 bases, with 11 bases between. The CDR3 nucleotides read TGCAGTGCTAGTGGGGGGGGGCCCTACGAGCAGTACTTC. Translation: CSASGGGPYEQYF.

CDR3 DNA: TGTGCCAGCAGCCTACGGGTGGGAGAGACCCAGTACTTC. It yields the protein CASSLRVGETQYF. This chain links TRBV11-3 with TRBJ2-5; no clear D. The CDR3 spans 13 residues. The germline V gene has CDR1 SGHNT and CDR2 YENEEA. The V gene lost 5 bases and the J gene lost 4 bases, with 11 bases spanning the gap.

This chain uses TRBV7-9 with TRBJ2-3; D gene uncertain. CDR3 size: 15 residues. Germline CDR1 and CDR2: SEHNR and FQNEAQ (reference sequence). V was pared by 1 base and J by 0 bases, with 8 bases between. This chain's CDR3 is CASSLGLASTDTQYF. CDR3 DNA: TGTGCCAGCAGCTTAGGGCTGGCTAGCACAGATACGCAGTATTTT. The whole variable domain, filled in from reference TRBV7-9 and TRBJ2-3, reads DTGVSQNPRHKITKRGQNVTFRCDPISEHNRLYWYRQTLGQGPEFLTYFQNEAQLEKSRLLSDRFSAERPKGSFSTLEIQRTEQGDSAMYLCASSLGLASTDTQYFGPGTRLTVL.

The J gene is TRBJ2-1, the V gene TRBV5-4; 8 bases agree with TRBD2. This CDR3 region has 14 residues. The germline gives CDR1 SGHNT, CDR2 YYREEE (reference sequence). V was clipped by 3 bases and J by 2 bases; unmatched bases: 1. The CDR3 reads CASSYSGAYNEQFF. CDR3 in DNA: TGTGCCAGCAGCTATAGCGGGGCCTACAATGAGCAGTTCTTC.

This sequence joins TRBV24-1 and TRBJ2-1, with unresolved D. The CDR3 length is 13 residues. The V gene lost 4 bases and the J gene lost 6 bases, with 9 bases spanning the gap. Per germline, CDR1 KGHDR and CDR2 SFDVKD. The CDR3 sequence: CATSDRLGNEQFF. The CDR3 DNA is TGTGCCACCAGTGACCGTCTAGGCAATGAGCAGTTCTTC.

V usage is TRBV9 and J usage is TRBJ1-3; the D is unclear. V lost 4 bases, J lost 0 bases, and 14 bases lay in between. CDR1 is SGDLS, CDR2 YYNGEE, per germline. This CDR3 contains 16 residues. The DNA for the CDR3 is TGTGCCAGCAGCCCCTTGCCGAGAATCTCTGGAAACACCATATATTTT. Its translation is CASSPLPRISGNTIYF.

V and J are TRBV10-2 and TRBJ1-6, with TRBD1 as a possible D gene (5 bases). V was cut by 3 bases and J by 3 bases, with 12 bases left in between. Per germline, CDR1 WSHSY and CDR2 SAAADI. The CDR3 is 16 amino acids. CDR3 residues: CASSEGPQGYNSPLHF. The CDR3 coding sequence is TGCGCCAGCAGTGAAGGGCCCCAGGGCTATAATTCACCCCTCCACTTT.

The chain carries TRBV6-6 and TRBJ1-1, with unresolved D. Germline V lookup: CDR1 MNHNY, CDR2 SVGAGI (reference sequence). This CDR3 is 14 amino acids long. Trimming took 0 bases from V and 5 from J, leaving 10 bases between them. The DNA for the CDR3 is TGTGCCAGCAGTTACTCGAGCTCGGGAACTGAAGCTTTCTTT. Amino acids: CASSYSSSGTEAFF.

J is TRBJ2-5 and V is TRBV27; 7 nucleotides agree with TRBD2. The CDR3 length is 13 residues. V trimming: 3 bases; J trimming: 4 bases; junction bases outside the gene matches: 2. CDR1 is MNHEY, CDR2 SMNVEV, per germline (reference sequence). The CDR3 coding sequence is TGTGCCAGCAGTTTCGGCGGGGGAGAGACCCAGTACTTC. This translates into CASSFGGGETQYF.